These 8 T cell receptor beta chains were all obtained from the same sample, sequenced in a study of cytomegalovirus exposure and HLA in healthy donors. This PCR relied on a set of 60 Vbeta primers and 13 Jbeta primers. Data came from immunoSEQ multiplex PCR; TCRdb stores just in-frame clones and leaves some out. The sample lists about 150,000 clones, about three quarters occurring once. Input material: PBMCs. These receptors all stem from a man between 18 and 29 years old in good health and CMV-seronegative.

V gene TRBV15 combines with J gene TRBJ2-4; 7 nucleotides match TRBD1. This CDR3 is built from 15 residues. The V segment lost 0 bases and the J segment 8 bases; nucleotides outside the gene matches: 7. Germline V gene sequence: CDR1 LNHNV, CDR2 YYDKDF (reference sequence). DNA for the CDR3: TGTGCCACCAGCAGAGATACAGGGGAAAGTGACATTCAGTACTTC. Protein product: CATSRDTGESDIQYF.

In its sample, this clone was seen a few times. V usage is TRBV27 and J usage is TRBJ2-7, with a weak D call TRBD1 (5 bases). This CDR3 spans 15 amino acids. In germline, CDR1 is MNHEY, CDR2 SMNVEV (reference sequence). Between the trimmed V and J ends, which lost 5 bases and 6 bases, there was a span of 20 bases. CDR3 sequence: CASSHTGTLISEQYF. The CDR3 nucleotides are TGTGCCAGCAGTCACACAGGAACCCTGATATCCGAGCAGTACTTC.

The chain couples TRBV19 to TRBJ2-7, with D possibly being TRBD2 (5 bases). Germline V lookup: CDR1 LNHDA, CDR2 SQIVND (reference sequence). V was pared by 0 bases and J by 6 bases, with 12 bases between. The CDR3 sequence is 14 residues long. CDR3 nucleotides: TGTGCCAGTAGTATAGAGGACTCCCAGTCCGAGCAGTACTTC. Translated: CASSIEDSQSEQYF.

This clone came up once. This sequence joins TRBV9 and TRBJ2-5; the D is unclear. Trimming shortened V by 0 bases and J by 5 bases, and 5 bases separated the two germline ends. Germline values: CDR1 SGDLS, CDR2 YYNGEE. CDR3 size: 12 residues. This CDR3 reads CASSVEAETQYF. As DNA, the CDR3 is TGTGCCAGCAGCGTAGAAGCGGAGACCCAGTACTTC.

V usage is TRBV19 and J usage is TRBJ1-5, with D unresolved. Germline CDR1 reads LNHDA; CDR2 reads SQIVND (reference sequence). Between the trimmed V and J ends, which lost 3 bases and 1 base, there was a span of 10 bases. The CDR3 consists of 15 residues. The CDR3 DNA sequence: TGTGCCAGTAGTATGTCACAGAGAAGCAATCAGCCCCAGCATTTT. Protein: CASSMSQRSNQPQHF.

The gene calls are TRBV5-1 and TRBJ2-3; 15 positions match TRBD2. This CDR3 is 16 amino acids long. V was pared by 0 bases and J by 6 bases, with 2 bases of the junction left unmatched. Looked up from germline, CDR1 is SGHRS and CDR2 is YFSETQ. The CDR3 bases are TGCGCCAGCAGCTTGGGGACTAGCGGGAGGGCTGATACGCAGTATTTT. It translates to CASSLGTSGRADTQYF.

This chain joins TRBV27 and TRBJ2-2; 10 bases are shared with TRBD2. This CDR3 has 18 residues. V was pared by 4 bases and J by 0 bases, with 8 bases of the junction left unmatched. Per germline, CDR1 MNHEY and CDR2 SMNVEV (reference sequence). The CDR3 DNA reads TGTGCCAGCAGTTCCGGACTAGCGGAAATTGCGAACACCGGGGAGCTGTTTTTT. This gives the protein CASSSGLAEIANTGELFF.

This chain connects TRBV7-8 to TRBJ2-7; 7 nucleotides agree with TRBD1. After removal of 0 bases from V and 4 bases from J, the junction contained 15 bases not matched to a gene. The CDR3 is 18 amino acids. CDR1 and CDR2 (germline): SGHVS, FQNEAQ. CDR3 sequence reads: CASSLAPQGTMGAYEQYF. CDR3 in DNA: TGTGCCAGCAGCTTAGCGCCACAGGGGACCATGGGGGCATACGAGCAGTACTTC.